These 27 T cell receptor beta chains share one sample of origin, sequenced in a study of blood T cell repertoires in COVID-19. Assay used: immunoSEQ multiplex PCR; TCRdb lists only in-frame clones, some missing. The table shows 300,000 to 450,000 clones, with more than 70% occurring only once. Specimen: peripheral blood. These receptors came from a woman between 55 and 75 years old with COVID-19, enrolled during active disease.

The CDR3 loop is CASSLKSHPGVGTQYF. CDR3 nucleotide sequence: TGTGCCAGCAGCTTAAAGTCACACCCGGGAGTAGGGACCCAGTACTTC. V and J are TRBV7-7 and TRBJ2-5; D is possibly TRBD2 (6 bases). With 2 bases removed from V and 7 bases from J, the gap between germline ends came to 20 bases. This CDR3 contains 16 residues. Germline CDR1 SSHAT, CDR2 FNYEAQ (reference sequence).

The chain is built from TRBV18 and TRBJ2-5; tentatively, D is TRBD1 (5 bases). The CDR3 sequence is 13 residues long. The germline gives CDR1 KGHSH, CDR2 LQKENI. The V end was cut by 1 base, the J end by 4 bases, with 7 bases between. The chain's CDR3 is CASSPQGSETQYF. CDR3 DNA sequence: TGTGCCAGCTCACCACAGGGGTCAGAGACCCAGTACTTC.

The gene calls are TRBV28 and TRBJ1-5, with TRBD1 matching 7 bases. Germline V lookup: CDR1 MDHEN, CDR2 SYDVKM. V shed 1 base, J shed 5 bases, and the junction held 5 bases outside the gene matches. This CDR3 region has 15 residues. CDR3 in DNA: TGTGCCAGCAGTTTATTACGGGACAGATATCAGCCCCAGCATTTT. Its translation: CASSLLRDRYQPQHF.

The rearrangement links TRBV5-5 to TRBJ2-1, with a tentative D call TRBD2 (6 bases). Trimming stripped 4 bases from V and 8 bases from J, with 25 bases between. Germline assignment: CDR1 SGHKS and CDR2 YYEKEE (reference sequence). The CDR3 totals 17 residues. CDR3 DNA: TGTGCCAGCAGCCCCCCCCAGAGACTAGTTGGTGGGGATGAGCAGTTCTTC. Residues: CASSPPQRLVGGDEQFF. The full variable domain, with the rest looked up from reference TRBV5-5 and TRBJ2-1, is DAGVTQSPTHLIKTRGQQVTLRCSPISGHKSVSWYQQVLGQGPQFIFQYYEKEERGRGNFPDRFSARQFPNYSSELNVNALLLGDSALYLCASSPPQRLVGGDEQFFGPGTRLTVL.

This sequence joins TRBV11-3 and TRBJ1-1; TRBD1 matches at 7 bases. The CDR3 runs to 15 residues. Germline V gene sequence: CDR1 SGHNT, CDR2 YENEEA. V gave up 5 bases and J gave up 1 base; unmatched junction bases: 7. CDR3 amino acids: CASSRRDSTNTEAFF. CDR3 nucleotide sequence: TGTGCCAGCAGCAGACGGGACAGTACGAACACTGAAGCTTTCTTT. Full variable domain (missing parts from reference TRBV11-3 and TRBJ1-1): EAGVVQSPRYKIIEKKQPVAFWCNPISGHNTLYWYLQNLGQGPELLIRYENEEAVDDSQLPKDRFSAERLKGVDSTLKIQPAELGDSAVYLCASSRRDSTNTEAFFGQGTRLTVV.

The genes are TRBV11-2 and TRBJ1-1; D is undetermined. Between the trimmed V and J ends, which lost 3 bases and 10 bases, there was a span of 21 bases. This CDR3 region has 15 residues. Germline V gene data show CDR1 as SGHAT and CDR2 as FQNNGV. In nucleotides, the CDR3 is TGTGCCAGCAGCTTTACCCTAGCCGACGTAGCCGTAGCTTTCTTT. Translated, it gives CASSFTLADVAVAFF. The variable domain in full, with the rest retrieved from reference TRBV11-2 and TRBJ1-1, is EAGVAQSPRYKIIEKRQSVAFWCNPISGHATLYWYQQILGQGPKLLIQFQNNGVVDDSQLPKDRFSAERLKGVDSTLKIQPAKLEDSAVYLCASSFTLADVAVAFFGQGTRLTVV.

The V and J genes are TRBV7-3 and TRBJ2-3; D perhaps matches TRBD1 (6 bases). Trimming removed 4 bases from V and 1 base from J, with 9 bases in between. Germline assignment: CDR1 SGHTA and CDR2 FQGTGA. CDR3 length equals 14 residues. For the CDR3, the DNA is TGTGCCAGCAGCTCCAGGGGCCGCACAGATACGCAGTATTTT. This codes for CASSSRGRTDTQYF.

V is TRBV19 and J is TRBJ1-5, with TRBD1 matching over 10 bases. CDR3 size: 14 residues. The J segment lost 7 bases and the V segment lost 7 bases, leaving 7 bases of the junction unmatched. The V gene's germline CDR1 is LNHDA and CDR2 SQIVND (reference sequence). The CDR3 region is CASNDRGRRQPQHF. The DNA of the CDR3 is TGTGCCAGTAACGACAGGGGGCGTAGGCAGCCCCAGCATTTT.

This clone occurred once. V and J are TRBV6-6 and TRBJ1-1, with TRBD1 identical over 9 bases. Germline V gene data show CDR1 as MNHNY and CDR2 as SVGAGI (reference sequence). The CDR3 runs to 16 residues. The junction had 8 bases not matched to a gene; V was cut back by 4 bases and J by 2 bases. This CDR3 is CASSSRTGATNTEAFF. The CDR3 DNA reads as TGTGCCAGCAGTTCTCGGACAGGGGCAACCAACACTGAAGCTTTCTTT.

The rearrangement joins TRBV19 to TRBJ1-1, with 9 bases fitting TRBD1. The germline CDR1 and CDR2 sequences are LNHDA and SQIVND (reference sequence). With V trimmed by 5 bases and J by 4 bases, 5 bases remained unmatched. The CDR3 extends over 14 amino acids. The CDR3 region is CASSDSTGGTEAFF. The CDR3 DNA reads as TGTGCCAGTAGTGACTCGACAGGGGGCACTGAAGCTTTCTTT.

CDR3 nucleotides: TGTGCCAGCAGCCCGTACGGGGCCGGGAGGGAGACCCAGTACTTC. It translates to CASSPYGAGRETQYF. This chain uses TRBV3-1 (or the pseudogene TRBV3-2) with TRBJ2-5; 7 nucleotides line up with TRBD2. The CDR3 extends over 15 amino acids. Per the germline V gene, CDR1 is LGHDT and CDR2 is YNNKEL (reference sequence). With 4 bases clipped from V and 5 bases from J, the junction kept 10 bases outside the gene matches.

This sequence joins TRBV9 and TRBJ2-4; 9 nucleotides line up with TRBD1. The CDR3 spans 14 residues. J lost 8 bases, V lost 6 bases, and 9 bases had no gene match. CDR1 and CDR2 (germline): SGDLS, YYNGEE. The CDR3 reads CASTTGGSEDIQYF. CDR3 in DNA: TGTGCCAGCACAACAGGGGGCAGTGAGGACATTCAGTACTTC.

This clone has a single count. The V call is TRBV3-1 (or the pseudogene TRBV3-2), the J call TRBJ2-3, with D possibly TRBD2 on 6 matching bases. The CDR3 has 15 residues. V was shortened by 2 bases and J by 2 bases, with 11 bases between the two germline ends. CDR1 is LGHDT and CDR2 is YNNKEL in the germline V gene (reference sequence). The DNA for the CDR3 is TGTGCCAGCAGCCAATCTAGCGACCACACAGATACGCAGTATTTT. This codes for CASSQSSDHTDTQYF.

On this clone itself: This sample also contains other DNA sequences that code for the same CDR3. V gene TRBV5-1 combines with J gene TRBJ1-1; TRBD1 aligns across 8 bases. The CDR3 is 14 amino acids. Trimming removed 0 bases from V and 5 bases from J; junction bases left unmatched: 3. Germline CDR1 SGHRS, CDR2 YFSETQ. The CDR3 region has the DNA TGCGCCAGCAGCTTGGGACAGGGGAGGACTGAAGCTTTCTTT. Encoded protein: CASSLGQGRTEAFF.

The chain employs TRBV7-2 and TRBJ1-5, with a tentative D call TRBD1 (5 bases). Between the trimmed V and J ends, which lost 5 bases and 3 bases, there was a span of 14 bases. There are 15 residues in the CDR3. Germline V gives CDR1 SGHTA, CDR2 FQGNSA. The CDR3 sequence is CASSTTGSDNQPQHF. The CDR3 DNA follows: TGTGCCAGCAGCACAACAGGAAGCGACAATCAGCCCCAGCATTTT.

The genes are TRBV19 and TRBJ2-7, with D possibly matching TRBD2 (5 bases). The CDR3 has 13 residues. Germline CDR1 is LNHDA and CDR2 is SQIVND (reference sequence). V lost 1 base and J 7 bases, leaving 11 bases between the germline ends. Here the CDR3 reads CASSIGGVREQYF. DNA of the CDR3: TGTGCCAGTAGTATAGGGGGAGTTCGGGAGCAGTACTTC.

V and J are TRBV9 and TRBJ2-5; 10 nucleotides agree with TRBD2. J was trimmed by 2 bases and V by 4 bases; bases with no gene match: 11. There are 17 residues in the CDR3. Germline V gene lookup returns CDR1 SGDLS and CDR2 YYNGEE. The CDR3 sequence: CASSQGGLAPRQETQYF. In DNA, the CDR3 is TGTGCCAGCAGCCAGGGGGGACTAGCGCCCAGACAAGAGACCCAGTACTTC.

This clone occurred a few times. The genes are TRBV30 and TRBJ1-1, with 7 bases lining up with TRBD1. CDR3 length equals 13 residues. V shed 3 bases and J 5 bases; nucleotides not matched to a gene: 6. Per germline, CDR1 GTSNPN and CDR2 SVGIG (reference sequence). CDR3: CAWRRQGYTEAFF. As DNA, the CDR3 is TGTGCCTGGAGGCGACAGGGATATACTGAAGCTTTCTTT.

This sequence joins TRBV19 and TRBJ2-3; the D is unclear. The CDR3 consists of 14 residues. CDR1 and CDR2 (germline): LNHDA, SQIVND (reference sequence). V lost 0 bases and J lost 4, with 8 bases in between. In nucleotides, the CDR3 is TGTGCCAGTAGTATAGATGGCCCCCCAGATACGCAGTATTTT. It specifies CASSIDGPPDTQYF.

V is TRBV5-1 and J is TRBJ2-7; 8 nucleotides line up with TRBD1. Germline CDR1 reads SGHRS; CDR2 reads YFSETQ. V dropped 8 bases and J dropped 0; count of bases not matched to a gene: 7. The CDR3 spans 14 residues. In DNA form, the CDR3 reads TGCGCCAGTTCCCCGACAGGGGCCTCCTACGAGCAGTACTTC. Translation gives CASSPTGASYEQYF. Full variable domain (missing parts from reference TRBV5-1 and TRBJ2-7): KAGVTQTPRYLIKTRGQQVTLSCSPISGHRSVSWYQQTPGQGLQFLFEYFSETQRNKGNFPGRFSGRQFSNSRSEMNVSTLELGDSALYLCASSPTGASYEQYFGPGTRLTVT.

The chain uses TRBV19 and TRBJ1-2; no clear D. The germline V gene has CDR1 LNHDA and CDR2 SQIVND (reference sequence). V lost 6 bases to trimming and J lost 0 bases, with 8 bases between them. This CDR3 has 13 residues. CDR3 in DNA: TGTGCCAGTAGCCGAGAAACTAACTATGGCTACACCTTC. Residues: CASSRETNYGYTF.

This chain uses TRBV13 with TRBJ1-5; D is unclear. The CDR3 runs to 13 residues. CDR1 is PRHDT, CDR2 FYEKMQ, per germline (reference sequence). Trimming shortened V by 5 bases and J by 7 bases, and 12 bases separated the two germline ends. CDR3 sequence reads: CASSGGERQPQHF. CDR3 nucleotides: TGTGCCAGCAGCGGAGGTGAGCGCCAGCCCCAGCATTTT.

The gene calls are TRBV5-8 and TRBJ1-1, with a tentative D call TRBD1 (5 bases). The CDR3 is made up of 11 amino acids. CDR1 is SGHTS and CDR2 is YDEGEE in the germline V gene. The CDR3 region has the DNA TGTAAGGAGACAGTGAACACTGAAGCTTTCTTT. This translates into CKETVNTEAFF.

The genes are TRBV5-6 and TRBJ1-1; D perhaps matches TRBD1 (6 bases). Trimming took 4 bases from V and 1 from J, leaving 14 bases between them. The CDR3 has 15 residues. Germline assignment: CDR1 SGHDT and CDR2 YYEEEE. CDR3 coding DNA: TGTGCCAGCAGCCAGCACAGGGCCCCGAACACTGAAGCTTTCTTT. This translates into CASSQHRAPNTEAFF. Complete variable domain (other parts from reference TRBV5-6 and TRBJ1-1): DAGVTQSPTHLIKTRGQQVTLRCSPKSGHDTVSWYQQALGQGPQFIFQYYEEEERQRGNFPDRFSGHQFPNYSSELNVNALLLGDSALYLCASSQHRAPNTEAFFGQGTRLTVV.

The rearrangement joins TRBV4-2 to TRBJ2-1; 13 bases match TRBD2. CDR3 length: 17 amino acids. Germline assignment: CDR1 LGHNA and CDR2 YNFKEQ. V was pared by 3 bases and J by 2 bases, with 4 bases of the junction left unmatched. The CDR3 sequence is CASSHTSGGAPYNEQFF. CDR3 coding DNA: TGTGCCAGCAGCCACACTAGCGGGGGGGCCCCCTACAATGAGCAGTTCTTC.

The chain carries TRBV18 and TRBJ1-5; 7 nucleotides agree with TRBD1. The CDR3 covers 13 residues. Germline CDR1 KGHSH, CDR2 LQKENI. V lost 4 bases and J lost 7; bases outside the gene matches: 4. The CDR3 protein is CASSQGAGQPQHF. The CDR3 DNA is TGTGCCAGCTCACAGGGGGCAGGGCAGCCCCAGCATTTT.

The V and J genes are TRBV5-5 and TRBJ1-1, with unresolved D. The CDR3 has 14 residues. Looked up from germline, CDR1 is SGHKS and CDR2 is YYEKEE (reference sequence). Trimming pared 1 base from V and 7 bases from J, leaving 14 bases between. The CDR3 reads CASSLFGEGFEAFF. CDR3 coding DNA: TGTGCCAGCAGCTTGTTCGGGGAGGGATTTGAAGCTTTCTTT.